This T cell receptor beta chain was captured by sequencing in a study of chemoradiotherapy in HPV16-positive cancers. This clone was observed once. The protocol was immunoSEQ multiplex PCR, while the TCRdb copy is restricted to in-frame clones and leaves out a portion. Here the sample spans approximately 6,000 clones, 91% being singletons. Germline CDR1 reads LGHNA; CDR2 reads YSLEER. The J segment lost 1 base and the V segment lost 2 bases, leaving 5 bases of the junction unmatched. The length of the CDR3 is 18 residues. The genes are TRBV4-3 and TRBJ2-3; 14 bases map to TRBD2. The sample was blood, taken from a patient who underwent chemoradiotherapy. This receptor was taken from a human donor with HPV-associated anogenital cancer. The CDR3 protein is CASSQRGLAGGRTDTQYF. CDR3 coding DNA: TGCGCCAGCAGCCAACGTGGACTAGCGGGGGGACGCACAGATACGCAGTATTTT.